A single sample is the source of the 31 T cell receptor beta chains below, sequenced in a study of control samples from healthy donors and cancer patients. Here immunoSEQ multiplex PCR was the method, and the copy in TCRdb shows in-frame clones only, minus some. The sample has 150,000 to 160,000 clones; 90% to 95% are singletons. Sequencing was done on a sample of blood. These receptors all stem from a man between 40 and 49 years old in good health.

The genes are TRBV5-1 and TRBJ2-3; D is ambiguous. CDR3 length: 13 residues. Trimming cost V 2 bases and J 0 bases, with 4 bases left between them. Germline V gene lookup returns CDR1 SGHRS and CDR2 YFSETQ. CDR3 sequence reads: CASSFPSTDTQYF. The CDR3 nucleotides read TGCGCCAGCAGCTTTCCCAGCACAGATACGCAGTATTTT.

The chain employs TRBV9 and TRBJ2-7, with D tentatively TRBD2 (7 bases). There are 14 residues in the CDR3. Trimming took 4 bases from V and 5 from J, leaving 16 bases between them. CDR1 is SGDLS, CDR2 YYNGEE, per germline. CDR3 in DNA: TGTGCCAGCAGCCCTGGGGGGGGGCAGAACGAGCAGTACTTC. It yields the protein CASSPGGGQNEQYF.

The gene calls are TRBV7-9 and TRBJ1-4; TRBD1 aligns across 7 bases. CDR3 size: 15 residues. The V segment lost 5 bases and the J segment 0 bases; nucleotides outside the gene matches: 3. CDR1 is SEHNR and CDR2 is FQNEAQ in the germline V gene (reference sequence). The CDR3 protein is CASSPGTATNEKLFF. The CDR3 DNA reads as TGTGCCAGCAGCCCCGGGACAGCAACTAATGAAAAACTGTTTTTT.

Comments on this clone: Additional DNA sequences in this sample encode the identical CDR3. The CDR3 loop is CASSIRGGNQPQHF. In DNA, the CDR3 is TGTGCCAGTAGTATACGGGGGGGTAATCAGCCCCAGCATTTT. V gene TRBV19 combines with J gene TRBJ1-5; the D gene is possibly TRBD1 (5 bases). The CDR3 runs to 14 residues. Germline CDR1 is LNHDA and CDR2 is SQIVND (reference sequence). Trimming pared 2 bases from V and 4 bases from J, leaving 9 bases between. The variable domain in full, completed from reference TRBV19 and TRBJ1-5, reads DGGITQSPKYLFRKEGQNVTLSCEQNLNHDAMYWYRQDPGQGLRLIYYSQIVNDFQKGDIAEGYSVSREKKESFPLTVTSAQKNPTAFYLCASSIRGGNQPQHFGDGTRLSIL.

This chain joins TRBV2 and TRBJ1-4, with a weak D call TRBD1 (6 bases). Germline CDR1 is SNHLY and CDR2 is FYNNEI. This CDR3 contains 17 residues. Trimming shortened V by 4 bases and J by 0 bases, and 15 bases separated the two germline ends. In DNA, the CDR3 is TGTGCCAGCAGTGGGGGGGCAAGGAGTGCAACTAATGAAAAACTGTTTTTT. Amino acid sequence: CASSGGARSATNEKLFF.

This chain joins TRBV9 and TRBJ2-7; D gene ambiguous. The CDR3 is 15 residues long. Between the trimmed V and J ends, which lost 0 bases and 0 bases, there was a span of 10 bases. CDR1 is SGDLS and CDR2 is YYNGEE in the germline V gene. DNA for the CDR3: TGTGCCAGCAGCGTAGCGTCTGAGAGCTCCTACGAGCAGTACTTC. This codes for CASSVASESSYEQYF.

In DNA, the CDR3 is TGTGCCTGGAGTGGCGGGACAGGGAGATACACTAACTATGGCTACACCTTC. It yields the protein CAWSGGTGRYTNYGYTF. This chain uses TRBV30 with TRBJ1-2, with 9 positions matching TRBD1. Germline V gene sequence: CDR1 GTSNPN, CDR2 SVGIG (reference sequence). The CDR3 consists of 17 residues. V trimming: 1 base; J trimming: 0 bases; junction bases outside the gene matches: 9.

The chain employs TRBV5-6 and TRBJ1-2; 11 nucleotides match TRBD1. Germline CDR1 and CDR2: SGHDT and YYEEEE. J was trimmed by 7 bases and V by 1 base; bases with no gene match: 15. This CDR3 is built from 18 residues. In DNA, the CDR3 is TGTGCCAGCAGCTTGTACGCATTGAGGACAGGGGGCGATTCTGGCTACACCTTC. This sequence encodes CASSLYALRTGGDSGYTF.

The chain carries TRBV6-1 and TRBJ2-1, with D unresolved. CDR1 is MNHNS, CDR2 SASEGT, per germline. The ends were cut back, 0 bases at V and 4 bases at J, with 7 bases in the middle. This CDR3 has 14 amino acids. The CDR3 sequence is CASSEAWGYNEQFF. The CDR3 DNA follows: TGTGCCAGCAGTGAAGCTTGGGGATACAATGAGCAGTTCTTC.

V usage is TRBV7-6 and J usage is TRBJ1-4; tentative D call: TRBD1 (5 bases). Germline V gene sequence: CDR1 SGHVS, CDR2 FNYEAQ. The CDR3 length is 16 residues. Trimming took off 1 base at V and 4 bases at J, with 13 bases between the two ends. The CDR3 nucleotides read TGTGCCAGCAGCTTAGTGGGGTGGGACGTTAATGAAAAACTGTTTTTT. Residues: CASSLVGWDVNEKLFF.

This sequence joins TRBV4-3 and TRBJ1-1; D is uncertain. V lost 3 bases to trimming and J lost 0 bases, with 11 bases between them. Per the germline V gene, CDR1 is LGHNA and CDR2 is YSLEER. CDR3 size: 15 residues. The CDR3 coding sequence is TGCGCCAGCAGCCAGAGCCCAGGATTGAACACTGAAGCTTTCTTT. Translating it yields CASSQSPGLNTEAFF.

The CDR3 sequence: CASSLQGHMNTEAFF. Written as DNA, the CDR3 is TGTGCCAGCAGCCTACAGGGGCACATGAACACTGAAGCTTTCTTT. The genes are TRBV5-5 and TRBJ1-1; 7 nucleotides align to TRBD1. The CDR3 spans 15 residues. CDR1 SGHKS and CDR2 YYEKEE come from the germline V gene (reference sequence). The J segment lost 0 bases and the V segment lost 4 bases, leaving 6 bases of the junction unmatched. The full variable domain, completed using reference TRBV5-5 and TRBJ1-1, is DAGVTQSPTHLIKTRGQQVTLRCSPISGHKSVSWYQQVLGQGPQFIFQYYEKEERGRGNFPDRFSARQFPNYSSELNVNALLLGDSALYLCASSLQGHMNTEAFFGQGTRLTVV.

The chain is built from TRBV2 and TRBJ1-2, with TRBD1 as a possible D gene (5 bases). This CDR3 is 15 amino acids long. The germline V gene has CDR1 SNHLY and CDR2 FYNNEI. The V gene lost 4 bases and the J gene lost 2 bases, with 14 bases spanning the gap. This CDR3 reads CASSGGVQTNYGYTF. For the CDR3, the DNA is TGTGCCAGCAGTGGGGGGGTTCAGACGAACTATGGCTACACCTTC.

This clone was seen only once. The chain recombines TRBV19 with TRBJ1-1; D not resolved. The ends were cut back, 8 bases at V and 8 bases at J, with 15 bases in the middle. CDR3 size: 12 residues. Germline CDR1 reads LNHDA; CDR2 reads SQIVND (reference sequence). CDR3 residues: CASEETETEAFF. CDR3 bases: TGTGCCAGTGAGGAGACGGAGACCGAAGCTTTCTTT.

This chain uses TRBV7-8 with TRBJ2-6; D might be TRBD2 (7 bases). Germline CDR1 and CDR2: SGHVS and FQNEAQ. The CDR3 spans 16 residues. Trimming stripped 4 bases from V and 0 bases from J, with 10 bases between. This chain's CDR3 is CASSWGGHSGANVLTF. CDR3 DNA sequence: TGTGCCAGCAGCTGGGGGGGACACTCTGGGGCCAACGTCCTGACTTTC.

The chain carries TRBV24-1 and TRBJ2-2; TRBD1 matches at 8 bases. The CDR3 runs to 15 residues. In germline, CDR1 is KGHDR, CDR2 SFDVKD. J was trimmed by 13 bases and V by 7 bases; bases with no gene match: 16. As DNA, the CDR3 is TGTGCCACCAGATCGCCGGGACAGGTCCCCTCCTGGCTGTTTTTT. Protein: CATRSPGQVPSWLFF.

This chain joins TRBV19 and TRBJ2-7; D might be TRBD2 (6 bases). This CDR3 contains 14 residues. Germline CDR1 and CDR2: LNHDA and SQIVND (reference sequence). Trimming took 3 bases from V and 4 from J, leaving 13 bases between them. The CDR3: CASSISGVLYEQYF. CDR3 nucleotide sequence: TGTGCCAGTAGTATCTCGGGGGTATTGTACGAGCAGTACTTC.

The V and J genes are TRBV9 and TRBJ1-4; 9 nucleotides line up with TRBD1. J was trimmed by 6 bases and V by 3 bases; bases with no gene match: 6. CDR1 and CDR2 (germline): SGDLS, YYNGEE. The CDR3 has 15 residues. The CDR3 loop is CASSGSGTGYEKLFF. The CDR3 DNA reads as TGTGCCAGCAGCGGTTCCGGGACAGGGTATGAAAAACTGTTTTTT.

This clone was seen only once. DNA of the CDR3: TGTGCCAGCAGCTTATCAGGGGGCAATCAGCCCCAGCATTTT. Amino acids: CASSLSGGNQPQHF. V is TRBV7-9 and J is TRBJ1-5, with D possibly being TRBD1 (6 bases). Germline loops: CDR1 SEHNR, CDR2 FQNEAQ (reference sequence). This CDR3 spans 14 amino acids. Trimming took off 2 bases at V and 2 bases at J, with 7 bases between the two ends. The entire variable domain, with the rest obtained from reference TRBV7-9 and TRBJ1-5, is as follows: DTGVSQNPRHKITKRGQNVTFRCDPISEHNRLYWYRQTLGQGPEFLTYFQNEAQLEKSRLLSDRFSAERPKGSFSTLEIQRTEQGDSAMYLCASSLSGGNQPQHFGDGTRLSIL.

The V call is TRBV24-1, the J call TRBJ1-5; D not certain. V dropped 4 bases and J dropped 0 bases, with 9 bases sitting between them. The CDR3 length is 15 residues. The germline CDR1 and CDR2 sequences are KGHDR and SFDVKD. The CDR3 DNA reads TGTGCCACCAGTGACAACCAGGCTAGCAATCAGCCCCAGCATTTT. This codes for CATSDNQASNQPQHF.

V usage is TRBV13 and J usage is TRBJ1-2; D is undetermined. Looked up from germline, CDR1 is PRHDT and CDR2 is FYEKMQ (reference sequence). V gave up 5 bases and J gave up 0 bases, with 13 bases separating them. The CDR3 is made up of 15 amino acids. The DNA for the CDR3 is TGTGCCAGCAGCCCGATAACGACGGCTAACTATGGCTACACCTTC. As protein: CASSPITTANYGYTF.

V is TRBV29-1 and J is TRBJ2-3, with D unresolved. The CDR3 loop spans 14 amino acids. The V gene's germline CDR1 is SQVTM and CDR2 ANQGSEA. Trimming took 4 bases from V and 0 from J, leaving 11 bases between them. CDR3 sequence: CSVAGGISTDTQYF. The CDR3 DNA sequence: TGCAGCGTTGCTGGCGGAATTAGCACAGATACGCAGTATTTT.

Here the CDR3 reads CASGQSYSGNTIYF. The CDR3 nucleotides read TGTGCCTCAGGACAGTCCTACTCTGGAAACACCATATATTTT. This rearrangement joins TRBV2 to TRBJ1-3; D is possibly TRBD1 (6 bases). V lost 11 bases and J lost 0, with 14 bases in between. CDR3 length equals 14 residues. CDR1 and CDR2 (germline): SNHLY, FYNNEI.

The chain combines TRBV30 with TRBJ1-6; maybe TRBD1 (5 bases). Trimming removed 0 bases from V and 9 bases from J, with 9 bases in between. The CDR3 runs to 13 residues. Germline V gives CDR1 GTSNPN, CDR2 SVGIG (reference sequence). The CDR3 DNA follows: TGTGCCTGGAGTGTAGGGGCCGGTTCACCCCTCCACTTT. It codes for CAWSVGAGSPLHF.

The CDR3 region is CASSQVTGPLYGYTF. The DNA for the CDR3 is TGTGCCAGCAGCCAGGTCACCGGGCCCCTCTATGGCTACACCTTC. V usage is TRBV7-2 and J usage is TRBJ1-2; D remains ambiguous. The V gene's germline CDR1 is SGHTA and CDR2 FQGNSA. The V and J ends lost 5 bases and 4 bases respectively, with 17 bases between them. The CDR3 runs 15 residues.

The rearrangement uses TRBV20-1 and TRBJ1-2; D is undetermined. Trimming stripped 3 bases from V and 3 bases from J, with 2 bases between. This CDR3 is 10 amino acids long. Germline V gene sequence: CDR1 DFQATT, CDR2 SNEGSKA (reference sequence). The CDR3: CSASDYGYTF. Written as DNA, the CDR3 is TGCAGTGCTAGTGACTATGGCTACACCTTC.

The CDR3, as DNA: TGTGCCAGCAGTTTTTACACGGAGGGCTACACCTTC. Protein: CASSFYTEGYTF. The chain is built from TRBV7-2 and TRBJ1-2, with D unclear. This CDR3 is built from 12 residues. The germline V and J ends were trimmed by 6 bases and 8 bases, with 13 bases remaining between them. In germline, CDR1 is SGHTA, CDR2 FQGNSA. Full variable domain (rest looked up from reference TRBV7-2 and TRBJ1-2): GAGVSQSPSNKVTEKGKDVELRCDPISGHTALYWYRQSLGQGLEFLIYFQGNSAPDKSGLPSDRFSAERTGGSVSTLTIQRTQQEDSAVYLCASSFYTEGYTFGSGTRLTVV.

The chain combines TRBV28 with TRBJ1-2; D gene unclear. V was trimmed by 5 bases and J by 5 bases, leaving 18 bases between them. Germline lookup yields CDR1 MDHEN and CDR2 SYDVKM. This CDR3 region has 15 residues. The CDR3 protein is CASSPQETTGYGYTF. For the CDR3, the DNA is TGTGCCAGCAGTCCGCAGGAGACCACCGGGTATGGCTACACCTTC.

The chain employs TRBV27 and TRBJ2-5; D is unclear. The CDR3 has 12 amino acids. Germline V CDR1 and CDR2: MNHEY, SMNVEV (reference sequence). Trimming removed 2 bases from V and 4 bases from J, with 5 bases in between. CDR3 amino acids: CASSLMGETQYF. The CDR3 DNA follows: TGTGCCAGCAGTTTAATGGGAGAGACCCAGTACTTC.

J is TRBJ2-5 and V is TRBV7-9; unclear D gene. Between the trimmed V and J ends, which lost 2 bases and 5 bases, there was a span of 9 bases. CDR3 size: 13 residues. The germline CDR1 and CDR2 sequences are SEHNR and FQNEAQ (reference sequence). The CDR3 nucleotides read TGTGCCAGCAGCTTACACGGTGCGGAGACCCAGTACTTC. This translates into CASSLHGAETQYF.

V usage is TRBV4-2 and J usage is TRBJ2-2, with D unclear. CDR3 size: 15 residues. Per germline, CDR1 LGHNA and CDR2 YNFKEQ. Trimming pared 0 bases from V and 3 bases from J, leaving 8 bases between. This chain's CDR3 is CASSQDGRDTGELFF. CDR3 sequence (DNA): TGTGCCAGCAGCCAAGATGGTCGAGACACCGGGGAGCTGTTTTTT.